One and the same sample provided the 32 T cell receptor beta chains below, sequenced in a study of blood T cell repertoires in COVID-19. Sequencing used immunoSEQ multiplex PCR; TCRdb keeps in-frame clones, though not all of them. The data contain some 200,000 clones, 84% of them seen just once; the ten biggest clones take up roughly 6.9%. What was sequenced was PBMCs or T cells enriched from blood (not recorded which). The receptors originated from a man aged 40-49 years who had recovered from COVID-19.

The count of this clone is one. The chain couples TRBV7-6 to TRBJ2-5; D is ambiguous. Trimming stripped 9 bases from V and 5 bases from J, with 7 bases between. Germline lookup yields CDR1 SGHVS and CDR2 FNYEAQ. The CDR3 covers 10 residues. CDR3 DNA: TGTGCCAGTGAAGCGGAGACCCAGTACTTC. It codes for CASEAETQYF.

This clone was counted many times. This chain joins TRBV6-6 and TRBJ2-7; TRBD2 might be the D (6 bases). The V and J ends lost 4 bases and 2 bases respectively, with 9 bases between them. The CDR3 contains 13 residues. Per the germline V gene, CDR1 is MNHNY and CDR2 is SVGAGI (reference sequence). The CDR3 sequence is CASSFTSPYEQYF. The DNA for the CDR3 is TGTGCCAGCAGTTTCACTAGCCCCTACGAGCAGTACTTC.

This chain joins TRBV11-2 and TRBJ2-1, with TRBD1 as a possible D gene (6 bases). Germline V gene data show CDR1 as SGHAT and CDR2 as FQNNGV. The V end lost 0 bases, the J end lost 3 bases, and 18 bases lay between the germline ends. CDR3 size: 18 residues. The CDR3 sequence: CASSLEGSGEGGYNEQFF. The CDR3 DNA follows: TGTGCCAGCAGCTTAGAAGGGTCAGGGGAAGGGGGCTACAATGAGCAGTTCTTC.

This clone came up a few times. J is TRBJ2-2 and V is TRBV6-5, with unresolved D. From germline, CDR1 is MNHEY and CDR2 SVGAGI. This CDR3 has 13 residues. The V and J ends lost 3 bases and 3 bases respectively, with 5 bases between them. Here the CDR3 DNA reads TGTGCCAGCAGTTATACAGACACCGGGGAGCTGTTTTTT. Translated, it gives CASSYTDTGELFF.

This chain uses TRBV10-3 with TRBJ2-7; tentatively, D is TRBD1 (5 bases). Deletions cut 5 bases from V and 1 base from J, with 15 bases between. The CDR3 is 15 amino acids. The germline V gene has CDR1 ENHRY and CDR2 SYGVKD. This CDR3 is CAISSVWQGSYEQYF. The CDR3 bases are TGTGCCATCAGTTCCGTTTGGCAGGGATCCTACGAGCAGTACTTC.

This clone was found once. The chain is built from TRBV9 and TRBJ2-7; 7 positions match TRBD1. CDR1 is SGDLS, CDR2 YYNGEE, per germline. Germline trimming cut 4 bases from V and 3 bases from J; bases unmatched to any gene: 10. This CDR3 is built from 15 residues. CDR3 DNA sequence: TGTGCCAGCAGCCCTTCCGGGACAGCTCTCTACGAGCAGTACTTC. The encoded protein is CASSPSGTALYEQYF.

The chain recombines TRBV5-1 with TRBJ1-4; TRBD1 aligns across 7 bases. The CDR3 sequence is 16 residues long. The ends lost 3 bases at V and 3 bases at J; junction bases unmatched: 8. Germline lookup yields CDR1 SGHRS and CDR2 YFSETQ. The CDR3 protein is CASSSTQGQANEKLFF. For the CDR3, the DNA is TGCGCCAGCAGCTCCACACAGGGGCAGGCTAATGAAAAACTGTTTTTT.

The chain recombines TRBV9 with TRBJ1-2; D is perhaps TRBD1 (6 bases). Germline CDR1 and CDR2: SGDLS and YYNGEE. The V and J ends lost 5 bases and 4 bases respectively, with 15 bases between them. The CDR3 runs 14 residues. CDR3 loop: CASRPLGQTYGYTF. The CDR3 nucleotides are TGTGCCAGCAGACCCCTAGGACAGACCTATGGCTACACCTTC.

This sequence joins TRBV7-9 and TRBJ1-2; 12 bases align to TRBD1. V lost 5 bases, J lost 4 bases, and 8 bases stayed unmatched. Germline CDR1 SEHNR, CDR2 FQNEAQ (reference sequence). The CDR3 is made up of 16 amino acids. CDR3 in amino acids: CASSDAGTGGLYGYTF. In DNA form, the CDR3 reads TGTGCCAGCAGCGACGCGGGGACAGGGGGCCTCTATGGCTACACCTTC.

The chain is built from TRBV24-1 and TRBJ2-2, with 7 positions matching TRBD2. V shed 1 base, J shed 5 bases, and the junction held 6 bases outside the gene matches. The CDR3 length is 16 residues. Germline values: CDR1 KGHDR, CDR2 SFDVKD. This CDR3 is CATSDFVGGITGELFF. In nucleotides, the CDR3 is TGTGCCACCAGTGATTTCGTGGGAGGGATAACCGGGGAGCTGTTTTTT.

V is TRBV28 and J is TRBJ1-2; unclear D gene. Germline V gene sequence: CDR1 MDHEN, CDR2 SYDVKM. The V end lost 2 bases, the J end lost 8 bases, and 12 bases lay between the germline ends. There are 13 residues in the CDR3. Written as DNA, the CDR3 is TGTGCCAGCAGTTTAGGTGGCCTGAGGGGCTACACCTTC. Its translation is CASSLGGLRGYTF.

This clone was seen only a few times. The genes are TRBV28 and TRBJ1-1; D is uncertain. This CDR3 is 12 amino acids long. Per the germline V gene, CDR1 is MDHEN and CDR2 is SYDVKM. V dropped 2 bases and J dropped 7 bases, with 8 bases sitting between them. The CDR3 is CASSLTGVEAFF. In DNA, the CDR3 is TGTGCCAGCAGTTTAACGGGAGTTGAAGCTTTCTTT.

CDR3 nucleotides: TGTGCCTGGAGTCCTCAACAGGGGACAAAGACCCAGTACTTC. Its translation: CAWSPQQGTKTQYF. The rearrangement links TRBV30 to TRBJ2-5; 7 positions match TRBD1. The CDR3 has 14 residues. Germline trimming cut 2 bases from V and 6 bases from J; bases unmatched to any gene: 9. The germline gives CDR1 GTSNPN, CDR2 SVGIG (reference sequence).

The CDR3 DNA reads TGCGCCAGCAGCCCGAGGGGACTAGGGGGCACAGATACGCAGTATTTT. Translating gives CASSPRGLGGTDTQYF. The rearrangement joins TRBV5-1 to TRBJ2-3; 8 nucleotides align to TRBD2. Germline V CDR1 and CDR2: SGHRS, YFSETQ. J lost 1 base, V lost 4 bases, and 8 bases had no gene match. The CDR3 loop spans 16 amino acids.

This chain uses TRBV30 with TRBJ1-1; 8 bases are a match to TRBD1. The CDR3 consists of 15 residues. CDR1 and CDR2 (germline): GTSNPN, SVGIG (reference sequence). With 6 bases clipped from V and 1 base from J, the junction kept 10 bases outside the gene matches. The CDR3 protein is CACSRTGTGNTEAFF. CDR3 in DNA: TGTGCCTGTTCTCGAACCGGGACAGGGAACACTGAAGCTTTCTTT.

The genes are TRBV5-1 and TRBJ2-1; D may be TRBD1 (6 bases). The V and J ends lost 0 bases and 9 bases respectively, with 16 bases between them. This CDR3 contains 15 residues. Per the germline V gene, CDR1 is SGHRS and CDR2 is YFSETQ. In DNA, the CDR3 is TGCGCCAGCAGCTTGGCAACAGGGCACACAGGTGAGCAGTTCTTC. Translated, it gives CASSLATGHTGEQFF. The full variable domain, its missing parts supplied by reference TRBV5-1 and TRBJ2-1, is KAGVTQTPRYLIKTRGQQVTLSCSPISGHRSVSWYQQTPGQGLQFLFEYFSETQRNKGNFPGRFSGRQFSNSRSEMNVSTLELGDSALYLCASSLATGHTGEQFFGPGTRLTVL.

This clone was seen only once. The gene calls are TRBV5-6 and TRBJ1-1, with D tentatively TRBD1 (5 bases). Trimming stripped 3 bases from V and 4 bases from J, with 19 bases between. From germline, CDR1 is SGHDT and CDR2 YYEEEE. The CDR3 has 16 amino acids. This CDR3 reads CASSSPGGFGGTEAFF. CDR3 nucleotide sequence: TGTGCCAGCAGCTCCCCGGGGGGATTCGGGGGCACTGAAGCTTTCTTT.

This chain joins TRBV19 and TRBJ1-5; TRBD1 aligns across 11 bases. Trimming at V came to 5 bases and at J to 6 bases, leaving 3 bases not matched to a gene. The germline gives CDR1 LNHDA, CDR2 SQIVND (reference sequence). The CDR3 covers 14 residues. The CDR3 DNA is TGTGCCAGTAGTGGGACAGGGGGAGTTCAGCCCCAGCATTTT. As protein: CASSGTGGVQPQHF.

The CDR3 loop reads CASTQARAGGNTEAFF. The CDR3 DNA reads TGTGCCAGCACCCAAGCGCGGGCAGGGGGGAACACTGAAGCTTTCTTT. V gene TRBV7-9 combines with J gene TRBJ1-1, with 7 bases fitting TRBD1. Trimming removed 7 bases from V and 1 base from J; junction bases left unmatched: 12. This CDR3 has 16 amino acids. Germline CDR1 reads SEHNR; CDR2 reads FQNEAQ (reference sequence).

J is TRBJ2-1 and V is TRBV5-1; TRBD2 aligns across 7 bases. The germline CDR1 and CDR2 sequences are SGHRS and YFSETQ. Trimming removed 0 bases from V and 3 bases from J; junction bases left unmatched: 6. This CDR3 spans 16 amino acids. The CDR3 DNA reads as TGCGCCAGCAGCTTGGCCGGGGGGTCCTACTACAATGAGCAGTTCTTC. Its translation: CASSLAGGSYYNEQFF.

This clone was seen more than once but under ten times. V usage is TRBV7-2 and J usage is TRBJ1-1; D is ambiguous. This CDR3 contains 13 residues. Trimming took 1 base from V and 8 from J, leaving 11 bases between them. Looked up from germline, CDR1 is SGHTA and CDR2 is FQGNSA. The CDR3 protein is CASSLGRRGEAFF. The CDR3 DNA reads as TGTGCCAGCAGCTTAGGAAGACGGGGAGAAGCTTTCTTT. Together with reference TRBV7-2 and TRBJ1-1, the CDR3 gives the full variable domain: GAGVSQSPSNKVTEKGKDVELRCDPISGHTALYWYRQSLGQGLEFLIYFQGNSAPDKSGLPSDRFSAERTGGSVSTLTIQRTQQEDSAVYLCASSLGRRGEAFFGQGTRLTVV.

The chain recombines TRBV5-1 with TRBJ2-2, with TRBD1 as a possible D gene (6 bases). With 7 bases removed from V and 1 base from J, the gap between germline ends came to 11 bases. In germline, CDR1 is SGHRS, CDR2 YFSETQ. The CDR3 is 14 residues long. The DNA for the CDR3 is TGCGCCAGCCGCCCGACAGGGAACACCGGGGAGCTGTTTTTT. Residues: CASRPTGNTGELFF.

The chain uses TRBV30 and TRBJ1-2; 8 bases are a match to TRBD1. V gave up 0 bases and J gave up 7 bases; unmatched junction bases: 4. The germline V gene encodes CDR1 GTSNPN and CDR2 SVGIG (reference sequence). CDR3 length: 13 residues. CDR3 coding DNA: TGTGCCTGGAGTGTTTTCAGGGGGCTTGGCTACACCTTC. Its translation is CAWSVFRGLGYTF. Combining the CDR3 with reference TRBV30 and TRBJ1-2 gives the whole variable domain SQTIHQWPATLVQPVGSPLSLECTVEGTSNPNLYWYRQAAGRGLQLLFYSVGIGQISSEVPQNLSASRPQDRQFILSSKKLLLSDSGFYLCAWSVFRGLGYTFGSGTRLTVV.

This chain joins TRBV6-1 and TRBJ1-5; tentative D call: TRBD1 (5 bases). V was trimmed by 1 base and J by 5 bases, leaving 12 bases between them. This CDR3 has 15 amino acids. CDR1 is MNHNS and CDR2 is SASEGT in the germline V gene. CDR3 protein: CASSEGAGLYQPQHF. The CDR3 DNA reads as TGTGCCAGCAGTGAAGGTGCGGGGCTCTATCAGCCCCAGCATTTT.

The chain recombines TRBV2 with TRBJ1-5; 8 bases are shared with TRBD1. J lost 5 bases, V lost 7 bases, and 7 bases had no gene match. The CDR3 is 14 residues long. Germline CDR1 SNHLY, CDR2 FYNNEI. DNA of the CDR3: TGTGCCAGCACCAGGACAGGGATTTATCAGCCCCAGCATTTT. Its translation is CASTRTGIYQPQHF.

The V gene is TRBV12-3 or TRBV12-4, the J gene TRBJ1-5; tentative D call: TRBD1 (6 bases). The CDR3 length is 11 residues. Trimming cost V 6 bases and J 11 bases, with 11 bases left between them. CDR3 protein: CASSKNRAQHF. The DNA of the CDR3 is TGTGCCAGCAGCAAAAACAGGGCCCAGCATTTT.

This chain connects TRBV6-6 to TRBJ1-1; 10 bases are a match to TRBD1. V gave up 4 bases and J gave up 6 bases; unmatched junction bases: 8. Germline V gene lookup returns CDR1 MNHNY and CDR2 SVGAGI (reference sequence). The CDR3 runs to 15 residues. The CDR3 here is CASSSGTGAFAEAFF. CDR3 sequence (DNA): TGTGCCAGCAGTTCCGGGACAGGGGCGTTCGCTGAAGCTTTCTTT.

The J gene is TRBJ2-7, the V gene TRBV12-3 or TRBV12-4; 7 nucleotides line up with TRBD1. V shed 6 bases, J shed 6 bases, and the junction held 5 bases outside the gene matches. The CDR3 consists of 12 residues. CDR3 nucleotides: TGTGCCAGCAGGTTAAACAGGGGCGAGCAGTACTTC. It codes for CASRLNRGEQYF.

The chain joins TRBV6-5 to TRBJ2-7; maybe TRBD1 (6 bases). The V gene lost 6 bases and the J gene lost 2 bases, with 11 bases spanning the gap. From germline, CDR1 is MNHEY and CDR2 SVGAGI. The CDR3 is 13 amino acids. The CDR3 DNA sequence: TGTGCCAGCAGCCTACCAGGGGCCTACGAGCAGTACTTC. Protein: CASSLPGAYEQYF.

CDR3 region: CASSLVVGGGAYEKLFF. CDR3 sequence (DNA): TGTGCCAGCAGCTTAGTTGTTGGGGGGGGCGCATATGAAAAACTGTTTTTT. The genes are TRBV11-2 and TRBJ1-4, with a tentative D call TRBD1 (6 bases). Per germline, CDR1 SGHAT and CDR2 FQNNGV. With 1 base removed from V and 6 bases from J, the gap between germline ends came to 18 bases. This CDR3 is 17 amino acids long.

This chain connects TRBV29-1 to TRBJ1-6; 7 nucleotides align to TRBD1. Germline CDR1 SQVTM, CDR2 ANQGSEA. V lost 5 bases, J lost 5 bases, and 3 bases stayed unmatched. CDR3 size: 13 residues. CDR3 coding DNA: TGCAGCGTTACGACAGGGCATAATTCACCCCTCCACTTT. Translating it yields CSVTTGHNSPLHF.

V and J are TRBV30 and TRBJ2-7; 12 positions agree with TRBD2. With 1 base clipped from V and 3 bases from J, the junction kept 4 bases outside the gene matches. CDR1 is GTSNPN, CDR2 SVGIG, per germline (reference sequence). This CDR3 spans 15 amino acids. The CDR3 spells CAWSDLAGGRYEQYF. The CDR3 region has the DNA TGTGCCTGGAGTGACCTAGCGGGGGGGCGCTACGAGCAGTACTTC.